This record concerns one TCR beta chain sequence. Repertoires were generated with immunoSEQ multiplex PCR, while TCRdb's copy carries only in-frame clones and drops some. The sample includes 1,500 to 2,000 clones, roughly 80% of them seen just once. Germline V gene lookup returns CDR1 SGHRS and CDR2 YFSETQ. Between the trimmed V and J ends, which lost 4 bases and 0 bases, there was a span of 19 bases. The CDR3 contains 18 residues. This entry belongs to a study of chemoradiotherapy in HPV16-positive cancers. The sequenced sample was tumor tissue, obtained from a patient who underwent chemoradiotherapy. The sequence was obtained from a human donor with HPV-associated anogenital cancer. V is TRBV5-1 and J is TRBJ2-2, with D perhaps TRBD2 (5 bases). The CDR3 loop is CASSAGGRITANTGELFF. CDR3 in DNA: TGCGCCAGCAGCGCCGGCGGGCGCATAACGGCGAACACCGGGGAGCTGTTTTTT.